Only a few counts were recorded for the clone carrying this T cell receptor (beta chain). Original data processing: 96,000 or so TCRs per sample was the median, with a range of about 20,000 to 690,600. TCRdb ran MiXCR on the RACE reads and lists one entry per CDR3 protein. These V and J calls are TCRdb output, not the study's own analysis. The sample holds a few hundred thousand distinct CDR3 sequences; approximately 5.8% are singletons and the top ten take about 8.2%. As to time point: pre-sensitization, week 0. Sample treatment: therapeutic diphenylcyclopropenone sensitization with weekly scalp DPC. In every case, blood was obtained before the patch test was applied. Extraction yielded total RNA from whole blood (unfractionated). This record belongs to a study of human T cells and chemical hapten exposure. Study details: 0.01% DPC was applied to the upper back in patch tests, which were read at 6 days.

V dropped 0 bases and J dropped 7 bases, with 13 bases sitting between them. Germline loops: CDR1 SGHRS, CDR2 YFSETQ. This CDR3 is 15 amino acids long. V usage is TRBV5-1 and J usage is TRBJ1-4; D ambiguous. The clonotype was recovered from a young woman with alopecia areata. Some clones in this sample may be carry-over from other donors' samples. Sequencing was performed on whole blood, taken in connection with sensitization to the hapten diphenylcyclopropenone (DPC). The CDR3 DNA reads as TGCGCCAGCAGCTTGGGCCGGAGCCGTGGTGAAAAACTGTTTTTT. The encoded protein is CASSLGRSRGEKLFF.